The clone carrying this T cell receptor (beta chain) was seen only once. Its antigen is currently unknown. When sampled, the donors appeared nominally healthy, though they likely had unrecorded immune exposures. The PCR made use of 60 Vbeta and 13 Jbeta primers. TCRdb's table, derived via immunoSEQ multiplex PCR, lists solely in-frame clones and lacks some. The repertoire holds 200,000 to 300,000 clones, with just under 85% as singletons. This record comes from a study of cytomegalovirus exposure and HLA in healthy donors. Study as a whole: About 80 million unique TCRs, all from HLA-typed donors, were included in an early release of the data. Out of several hundred genotyped donors, less than 85% belonged to the Caucasian-associated ancestry cluster.

Findings of the study overall: CMV serostatus was the sole immune exposure data available.

The J segment lost 3 bases and the V segment lost 5 bases, leaving 9 bases of the junction unmatched. The CDR3 sequence is 16 residues long. The germline gives CDR1 SEHNR, CDR2 FQNEAQ (reference sequence). The V gene is TRBV7-9, the J gene TRBJ2-2; 7 bases match TRBD1. The sequence was collected from a woman between 40 and 50 years old in good health and CMV-seropositive. What was sequenced was PBMCs. The CDR3 here is CASSRRNRGDTGELFF. The CDR3, as DNA: TGTGCCAGCAGCCGAAGGAACAGGGGCGACACCGGGGAGCTGTTTTTT.